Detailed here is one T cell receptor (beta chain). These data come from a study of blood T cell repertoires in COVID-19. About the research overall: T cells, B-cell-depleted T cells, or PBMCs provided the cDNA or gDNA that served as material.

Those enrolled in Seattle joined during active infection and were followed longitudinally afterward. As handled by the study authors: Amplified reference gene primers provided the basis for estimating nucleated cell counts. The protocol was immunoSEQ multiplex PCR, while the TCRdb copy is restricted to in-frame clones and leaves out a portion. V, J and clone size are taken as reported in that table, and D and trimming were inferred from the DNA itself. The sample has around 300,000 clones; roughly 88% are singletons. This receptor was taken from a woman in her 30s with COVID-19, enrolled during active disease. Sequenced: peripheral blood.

The CDR3 DNA is TGTGCCAGCAGTTGGCCAGACAATCAGCCCCAGCATTTT. Translation gives CASSWPDNQPQHF. The rearrangement joins TRBV28 to TRBJ1-5, with D unclear. The CDR3 loop spans 13 amino acids. Deletions cut 4 bases from V and 3 bases from J, with 7 bases between. Per the germline V gene, CDR1 is MDHEN and CDR2 is SYDVKM.